The rows below give T cell receptor beta chains drawn from one sample of a study of neurological immune-mediated disorders. One entry per CDR3 protein results from TCRdb running MiXCR on the 5' RACE reads. The sample lists tens of thousands of distinct CDR3 sequences; around 10% were seen once. The sample consisted of PBMCs. These receptors were collected from a male donor with HTLV-1-associated myelopathy (HAM/TSP). Both conserved end residues are part of each CDR3. A D gene is named only where the DNA matches it firmly. Not every row has a clone size; where given, it reads once, few, many or a size class.

clone_size | j_call | d_call | v_call | cdr3_aa
many | TRBJ2-7 | - | TRBV11-1 | CASSPRDNSYEQYF
many | TRBJ2-7 | TRBD1 | TRBV5-1 | CASSLEGTGYEQYF
many | TRBJ1-5 | - | TRBV6-1 | CASQVGSSNQPQHF
- | TRBJ2-5 | - | TRBV12-3/TRBV12-4 | CASSFNGPSKETQYF
many | TRBJ1-4 | - | TRBV29-1 | CSVLTFNEKLFF
many | TRBJ1-1 | TRBD1 | TRBV6-5 | CASTDRQEAFF
many | TRBJ2-3 | TRBD2 | TRBV7-9 | CASSSSGGEDTQYF
- | TRBJ2-1 | - | TRBV29-1 | CSVEQGGENEQFF
many | TRBJ2-4 | - | TRBV6-5 | CASSYFSEGAKNIQYF
many | TRBJ2-3 | - | TRBV10-3 | CAISGRDKGDTQYF
many | TRBJ2-7 | - | TRBV7-8 | CASSPSWGSEQYF
many | TRBJ1-1 | - | TRBV9 | CASSRRQNTEAFF
many | TRBJ2-5 | TRBD2 | TRBV20-1 | CSAPSGGETQYF
many | TRBJ2-2 | - | TRBV20-1 | CSARDMAGTGELFF
- | TRBJ2-3 | TRBD2 | TRBV5-6 | CASSQGLASDTQYF
many | TRBJ1-3 | - | TRBV24-1 | CATSDSATGSGNTIYF
many | TRBJ2-5 | TRBD2 | TRBV20-1 | CSASLGGLAAKNHQETQYF
many | TRBJ2-3 | - | TRBV12-3/TRBV12-4 | CASSSTWSTDTQYF
many | TRBJ2-2 | - | TRBV19 | CASSIDRGLGNTGELFF
many | TRBJ2-5 | TRBD2 | TRBV9 | CASSGSGASGETQYF
few | TRBJ2-4 | - | TRBV13 | CASSLELPAVGNIQYF
many | TRBJ1-5 | - | TRBV7-8 | CASSLVRQASQPQHF
many | TRBJ2-7 | - | TRBV20-1 | CSAQQGTTYEQYF
- | TRBJ1-1 | TRBD1 | TRBV14 | CASSLQGGTEAFF
many | TRBJ1-5 | - | TRBV7-2 | CASSFQSRSGQPQHF
many | TRBJ2-7 | - | TRBV7-2 | CASSLVGVIYEQYF
many | TRBJ2-7 | - | TRBV18 | CASSPQRIYEQYF